The present entry profiles one T cell receptor (beta chain) with its context. Antigen unknown. Between the trimmed V and J ends, which lost 6 bases and 4 bases, there was a span of 9 bases. CDR1 and CDR2 from the germline V gene are KGHSH and LQKENI. The CDR3 consists of 13 residues. Some clones are missing from TCRdb's copy, which holds only in-frame ones; the method was immunoSEQ multiplex PCR. This repertoire shows about 100,000 clones, almost 90% found once; its top ten account for about 4%. This record comes from a study of identifying expanded T cells in peripheral blood. Findings and limits, study-wide: Roughly 2-week clone count variance significantly increased as total template count grew.

Collection occurred without any documented infections or immune events in donors. This rearrangement joins TRBV18 to TRBJ2-2; D is unclear. The TCR was taken from a person aged 18-70 years in good health. The material sequenced was blood. CDR3 nucleotides: TGTGCCAGCTCTCCAGAGTTCACCGGGGAGCTGTTTTTT. Its translation is CASSPEFTGELFF.